A selection of T cell receptor beta chains follows, all from one sample in a study of blood T cell repertoires in COVID-19. Using immunoSEQ multiplex PCR, the repertoire was profiled, and TCRdb retains in-frame clones only, with some absent. The sample shows approximately 190,000 clones, around 83% of them seen only once. Material for sequencing was peripheral blood. The receptors were sampled from a woman aged 40 to 55 with acute or convalescent COVID-19. The CDR3 runs from the conserved cysteine through the conserved F or W. The order of the fields is J gene, CDR3 length, clone size, V gene, D gene, CDR3 protein, CDR3 DNA. D genes are given only for firm matches. Only part of the rows carry a size: once, few, many, or a class if the clone is expanded.

TRBJ2-7 11 - TRBV29-1 TRBD2 CSAREGHEQYF TGCAGCGCTAGGGAGGGCCACGAGCAGTACTTC
TRBJ2-7 17 - TRBV19 - CASSIRTTGEGSYEQYF TGTGCCAGTAGCATTCGGACGACAGGCGAGGGCTCCTACGAGCAGTACTTC
TRBJ2-1 16 - TRBV28 TRBD2 CASSLRLAGVYNEQFF TGTGCCAGCAGTTTAAGGCTAGCGGGGGTCTACAATGAGCAGTTCTTC
TRBJ1-1 13 once TRBV19 - CASPSIGQKEAFF TGTGCCAGCCCTAGTATAGGACAGAAGGAAGCTTTCTTT
TRBJ1-1 13 once TRBV29-1 - CSVILFQGTEAFF TGCAGCGTGATCCTCTTTCAGGGAACTGAAGCTTTCTTT
TRBJ2-3 16 - TRBV10-3 TRBD2 CAISARGEKGTDTQYF TGTGCCATCAGTGCTCGGGGGGAGAAGGGCACAGATACGCAGTATTTT
TRBJ1-6 14 - TRBV19 TRBD1 CASETGGGNSPLHF TGTGCCAGCGAGACAGGGGGCGGGAATTCACCCCTCCACTTT
TRBJ2-2 15 - TRBV18 TRBD2 CASSSTSGRAVELFF TGTGCCAGCTCAAGCACTAGCGGGAGGGCCGTGGAGCTGTTTTTT
TRBJ2-5 15 - TRBV7-3 TRBD2 CASSLGLAVQETQYF TGTGCCAGCAGCTTAGGACTAGCGGTCCAAGAGACCCAGTACTTC
TRBJ2-7 14 - TRBV29-1 TRBD2 CSGLTGGSEDEQYF TGCAGCGGCCTGACGGGAGGGAGTGAGGACGAGCAGTACTTC
TRBJ1-5 15 few TRBV7-2 - CASSLSGFGDQPQHF TGTGCCAGCAGCTTATCGGGGTTTGGAGATCAGCCCCAGCATTTT
TRBJ1-5 13 - TRBV28 - CASSGGSPRPQHF TGTGCCAGCAGCGGAGGGAGCCCGAGGCCCCAGCATTTT
TRBJ1-5 14 - TRBV24-1 - CATSDSTGYQPQHF TGTGCCACCAGTGATTCGACAGGCTATCAGCCCCAGCATTTT
TRBJ1-2 14 once TRBV7-2 - CASSSGQTPYGYTF TGTGCCAGCAGCTCCGGACAAACCCCCTATGGCTACACCTTC
TRBJ2-2 13 - TRBV9 - CASSVDRVGELFF TGTGCCAGCAGCGTAGACAGAGTCGGGGAGCTGTTTTTT
TRBJ1-2 18 - TRBV6-9 TRBD1 CASSYSEVPGQGIDGYTF TGTGCCAGCAGTTATTCTGAAGTCCCGGGACAGGGCATTGACGGCTACACCTTC
TRBJ2-1 12 - TRBV24-1 - CATSDLGVGQFF TGTGCCACCAGTGATCTGGGAGTGGGGCAGTTCTTC
TRBJ1-2 16 - TRBV28 - CASSLGAGFLGYGYTF TGTGCCAGCAGTTTAGGGGCAGGGTTCCTAGGCTATGGCTACACCTTC
TRBJ2-2 13 - TRBV27 - CASSLTSTGELFF TGTGCCAGCAGTTTAACTAGCACCGGGGAGCTGTTTTTT
TRBJ2-3 15 - TRBV2 TRBD2 CASSEWGTSDDTQYF TGTGCCAGCAGTGAATGGGGGACTAGCGATGATACGCAGTATTTT
TRBJ2-7 14 - TRBV7-2 - CASSLGRASYEQYF TGTGCCAGCAGCTTAGGGCGGGCTTCCTACGAGCAGTACTTC
TRBJ1-1 11 - TRBV6-5 - CASTQGTEAFF TGTGCCAGCACCCAGGGCACTGAAGCTTTCTTT
TRBJ1-5 14 once TRBV27 - CASSLWADNQPQHF TGTGCCAGCAGTTTATGGGCTGATAATCAGCCCCAGCATTTT
TRBJ1-1 13 - TRBV28 - CASSFSAGTEAFF TGTGCCAGCAGTTTTTCTGCAGGCACTGAAGCTTTCTTT
TRBJ1-1 13 - TRBV10-3 - CAISLRENTEAFF TGTGCCATCAGTTTACGGGAGAACACTGAAGCTTTCTTT
TRBJ2-5 11 - TRBV12-3/TRBV12-4 - CASSLGPTQYF TGTGCCAGCAGTCTGGGCCCGACCCAGTACTTC
TRBJ2-5 16 - TRBV13 TRBD2 CASSLVTSGTQETQYF TGTGCCAGCAGCTTAGTGACTAGCGGGACCCAAGAGACCCAGTACTTC
TRBJ1-2 18 - TRBV5-4 TRBD1 CASSLVGQGSLNNYGYTF TGTGCCAGCAGCTTGGTAGGACAGGGAAGTTTAAATAACTATGGCTACACCTTC
TRBJ2-5 15 - TRBV5-4 TRBD2 CASSLGSGGGETQYF TGTGCCAGCAGCTTGGGCTCGGGGGGGGGAGAGACCCAGTACTTC
TRBJ1-3 14 - TRBV5-4 - CASSSSSSGNTIYF TGTGCCAGCAGCTCGTCTAGCTCTGGAAACACCATATATTTT
TRBJ2-7 15 - TRBV27 TRBD1 CASSFGTGGWYEQYF TGTGCCAGCAGTTTCGGGACAGGGGGCTGGTACGAGCAGTACTTC
TRBJ2-1 15 - TRBV5-1 TRBD2 CASSLGTSGYNEQFF TGCGCCAGCAGCTTGGGTACTAGCGGGTACAATGAGCAGTTCTTC
TRBJ2-7 12 - TRBV5-1 - CASSFSGYEQYF TGCGCCAGCAGCTTTAGCGGCTACGAGCAGTACTTC
TRBJ2-1 13 few TRBV11-2 - CASSYMEYNEQFF TGTGCCAGCAGCTACATGGAGTACAATGAGCAGTTCTTC
TRBJ1-5 14 - TRBV28 - CASSNLVSNQPQHF TGTGCCAGCAGCAACCTAGTTAGCAATCAGCCCCAGCATTTT
TRBJ1-1 16 - TRBV7-9 - CASSLYSVIMNTEAFF TGTGCCAGCAGCTTATATTCGGTCATAATGAACACTGAAGCTTTCTTT
TRBJ2-3 19 - TRBV5-4 TRBD2 CASSLEGTSGGAREDTQYF TGTGCCAGCAGCTTGGAAGGGACTAGCGGGGGGGCCCGCGAAGATACGCAGTATTTT
TRBJ1-5 15 - TRBV5-6 TRBD1 CASSQLQGAGQPQHF TGTGCCAGCAGCCAATTACAGGGGGCGGGTCAGCCCCAGCATTTT
TRBJ2-1 15 - TRBV5-6 TRBD2 CASSLFLAGYNEQFF TGTGCCAGCAGCTTGTTTCTAGCGGGTTACAATGAGCAGTTCTTC
TRBJ2-7 12 - TRBV6-5 TRBD1 CATWDRPYEQYF TGTGCCACTTGGGACAGGCCCTACGAGCAGTACTTC
TRBJ2-1 11 - TRBV2 - CASRLADEQFF TGTGCCAGCAGGTTAGCGGATGAGCAGTTCTTC
TRBJ1-6 14 - TRBV3-1/TRBV3-2 TRBD1 CASSPRQGSSPLHF TGTGCCAGCAGTCCCCGACAGGGGAGTTCACCCCTCCACTTT
TRBJ1-1 14 - TRBV2 - CASSLGQVYTEAFF TGTGCCAGCAGTCTGGGGCAGGTGTACACTGAAGCTTTCTTT
TRBJ2-3 15 - TRBV28 - CASSLQTPSTDTQYF TGTGCCAGCAGCCTCCAGACTCCGTCGACAGATACGCAGTATTTT
TRBJ2-7 15 - TRBV18 TRBD2 CASSRGLAGSYEQYF TGTGCCAGCTCCCGCGGACTAGCGGGGTCCTACGAGCAGTACTTC
TRBJ2-3 16 - TRBV5-6 TRBD2 CASSLGPAGSTDTQYF TGTGCCAGCAGCTTAGGTCCAGCGGGGAGCACAGATACGCAGTATTTT
TRBJ1-4 14 - TRBV7-9 - CASSPQGINEKLFF TGTGCCAGCAGCCCTCAGGGAATAAATGAAAAACTGTTTTTT
TRBJ2-5 16 - TRBV28 TRBD2 CASSLWTSGEWETQYF TGTGCCAGCAGTCTCTGGACTAGCGGGGAATGGGAGACCCAGTACTTC
TRBJ2-5 16 - TRBV5-1 TRBD2 CASSLGTSGSQETQYF TGCGCCAGCAGCCTCGGGACTAGCGGGAGCCAAGAGACCCAGTACTTC
TRBJ2-3 16 - TRBV28 - CASSPAGAGAGDTQYF TGTGCCAGCAGTCCCGCCGGGGCAGGGGCGGGAGATACGCAGTATTTT
TRBJ2-7 17 - TRBV10-3 - CAISGQGASGISYEQYF TGTGCCATCAGTGGACAGGGGGCTAGCGGGATCTCCTACGAGCAGTACTTC
TRBJ1-2 20 - TRBV5-1 TRBD1 CASSLFAPVRDSSYSYGYTF TGCGCCAGCAGCTTGTTCGCCCCCGTTCGGGACAGCTCTTACAGCTATGGCTACACCTTC
TRBJ2-1 17 - TRBV4-1 - CASSQVGARPSFNEQFF TGCGCCAGCAGCCAAGTGGGCGCCCGCCCAAGTTTCAATGAGCAGTTCTTC
TRBJ1-2 13 - TRBV2 TRBD1 CASSGDSNYGYTF TGTGCCAGCAGTGGGGACAGCAACTATGGCTACACCTTC